These 13 T cell receptor beta chains share one sample of origin, sequenced in a study of blood T cell repertoires in COVID-19. Sequencing was performed with immunoSEQ multiplex PCR; in TCRdb, only in-frame clones are kept and a portion is missing. The repertoire holds around 440,000 clones, with 88% as singletons. What was sequenced was peripheral blood. The origin of the receptors is a woman aged 45-60 years with COVID-19, enrolled during active disease.

This clone was detected once. The J gene is TRBJ2-1, the V gene TRBV14; 9 bases are shared with TRBD2. CDR3 length: 15 amino acids. With 5 bases clipped from V and 6 bases from J, the junction kept 8 bases outside the gene matches. The V gene's germline CDR1 is SGHDN and CDR2 FVKESK. Here the CDR3 reads CASSSLAGLINEQFF. The CDR3, as DNA: TGTGCCAGCAGCTCCCTAGCGGGGTTAATCAATGAGCAGTTCTTC.

V usage is TRBV5-1 and J usage is TRBJ1-1, with TRBD1 matching over 9 bases. Germline CDR1 reads SGHRS; CDR2 reads YFSETQ. The CDR3 consists of 14 residues. Trimming at V came to 0 bases and at J to 4 bases, leaving 1 base not matched to a gene. The CDR3, as DNA: TGCGCCAGCAGCTTGGGACAGGGGGTCACTGAAGCTTTCTTT. Its translation is CASSLGQGVTEAFF.

The chain uses TRBV7-2 and TRBJ2-2; D remains unclear. Germline CDR1 and CDR2: SGHTA and FQGNSA. The CDR3 totals 15 residues. V gave up 3 bases and J gave up 3 bases, with 11 bases separating them. CDR3 sequence: CASSFEQSYTGELFF. The CDR3 DNA is TGTGCCAGCAGCTTTGAACAGTCTTACACCGGGGAGCTGTTTTTT. The variable domain in full, with the rest retrieved from reference TRBV7-2 and TRBJ2-2, is GAGVSQSPSNKVTEKGKDVELRCDPISGHTALYWYRQSLGQGLEFLIYFQGNSAPDKSGLPSDRFSAERTGGSVSTLTIQRTQQEDSAVYLCASSFEQSYTGELFFGEGSRLTVL.

This clone appeared once. The chain employs TRBV9 and TRBJ2-3; possibly TRBD2 for D (6 bases). The V end was cut by 3 bases, the J end by 6 bases, with 11 bases between. This CDR3 region has 13 residues. Germline-derived CDR1 and CDR2 are SGDLS and YYNGEE. This CDR3 is CASSARDFDTQYF. CDR3 in DNA: TGTGCCAGCAGCGCCCGGGACTTCGATACGCAGTATTTT. Supplemented by reference TRBV9 and TRBJ2-3, the full variable domain reads DSGVTQTPKHLITATGQRVTLRCSPRSGDLSVYWYQQSLDQGLQFLIQYYNGEERAKGNILERFSAQQFPDLHSELNLSSLELGDSALYFCASSARDFDTQYFGPGTRLTVL.

This chain uses TRBV7-8 with TRBJ1-1; D call uncertain. This CDR3 contains 14 residues. V dropped 5 bases and J dropped 0 bases, with 10 bases sitting between them. The germline gives CDR1 SGHVS, CDR2 FQNEAQ. CDR3: CASSPPGVNTEAFF. The CDR3 nucleotides are TGTGCCAGCAGCCCCCCCGGGGTGAACACTGAAGCTTTCTTT.

The rearrangement links TRBV2 to TRBJ2-2, with a tentative D call TRBD2 (5 bases). CDR1 is SNHLY, CDR2 FYNNEI, per germline. Trimming cost V 7 bases and J 6 bases, with 15 bases left between them. The CDR3 runs 14 residues. The CDR3 is CASTRGSIAGELFF. Written as DNA, the CDR3 is TGTGCCAGCACCCGGGGTTCAATCGCCGGGGAGCTGTTTTTT.

This clone showed up just once. This sequence joins TRBV29-1 and TRBJ2-3; 10 nucleotides align to TRBD2. The CDR3 extends over 15 amino acids. J lost 0 bases, V lost 5 bases, and 5 bases had no gene match. Germline V gives CDR1 SQVTM, CDR2 ANQGSEA. The CDR3 sequence is CSVTLSGGSTDTQYF. The CDR3 DNA reads as TGCAGCGTTACCCTTAGCGGGGGGAGCACAGATACGCAGTATTTT.

V gene TRBV5-4 combines with J gene TRBJ2-7, with TRBD2 identical over 12 bases. V was pared by 4 bases and J by 3 bases, with 8 bases of the junction left unmatched. There are 16 residues in the CDR3. Per the germline V gene, CDR1 is SGHNT and CDR2 is YYREEE (reference sequence). CDR3 nucleotides: TGTGCCAGCAGCCCAGGTCTAGCGGGGGGGTTCTACGAGCAGTACTTC. Amino acids: CASSPGLAGGFYEQYF.

The chain couples TRBV3-1 (or the pseudogene TRBV3-2) to TRBJ1-2; D is unresolved. This CDR3 region has 14 residues. In germline, CDR1 is LGHDT, CDR2 YNNKEL (reference sequence). V dropped 0 bases and J dropped 9 bases, with 14 bases sitting between them. The CDR3 loop reads CASSQDEISGSYTF. CDR3 sequence (DNA): TGTGCCAGCAGCCAAGATGAGATCTCCGGGAGCTACACCTTC.

The J gene is TRBJ1-1, the V gene TRBV9, with a tentative D call TRBD1 (5 bases). V dropped 4 bases and J dropped 2 bases, with 15 bases sitting between them. The CDR3 is made up of 15 amino acids. Germline CDR1 is SGDLS and CDR2 is YYNGEE. The CDR3 loop reads CASSPGFAVNTEAFF. The DNA for the CDR3 is TGTGCCAGCAGCCCAGGGTTTGCGGTAAACACTGAAGCTTTCTTT. Supplemented by reference TRBV9 and TRBJ1-1, the full variable domain reads DSGVTQTPKHLITATGQRVTLRCSPRSGDLSVYWYQQSLDQGLQFLIQYYNGEERAKGNILERFSAQQFPDLHSELNLSSLELGDSALYFCASSPGFAVNTEAFFGQGTRLTVV.

The J gene is TRBJ1-4, the V gene TRBV5-7; no definite D call. TRBV5-7 is reported as an ORF; its role is uncertain. The CDR3 extends over 19 amino acids. The V and J ends lost 0 bases and 8 bases respectively, with 26 bases between them. This CDR3 reads CASSLGMKRAGAPREKLFF. The CDR3 DNA reads as TGTGCCAGCAGCTTGGGAATGAAGCGGGCTGGAGCGCCCAGAGAAAAACTGTTTTTT.

This clone occurred once. The chain is built from TRBV6-2 or TRBV6-3 and TRBJ2-3, with D perhaps matching TRBD1 (6 bases). CDR3 length: 15 residues. From germline, CDR1 is MNHEY and CDR2 SVGEGT. V lost 0 bases and J lost 3, with 10 bases in between. In nucleotides, the CDR3 is TGTGCCAGCAGTTACTCGAGTCAGGGGACAGATACGCAGTATTTT. Translating gives CASSYSSQGTDTQYF.

The rearrangement links TRBV6-5 to TRBJ2-7; D is perhaps TRBD1 (6 bases). This CDR3 spans 14 amino acids. Germline lookup yields CDR1 MNHEY and CDR2 SVGAGI. V was trimmed by 2 bases and J by 4 bases, leaving 12 bases between them. The CDR3 DNA sequence: TGTGCCAGCAGTTACCGACAGGTGGCGTACGAGCAGTACTTC. This sequence encodes CASSYRQVAYEQYF.